Listed below are T cell receptor beta chains from one sample, sequenced in a study of beta chain features in type 1 diabetes. Method: immunoSEQ multiplex PCR; TCRdb's copy keeps in-frame clones and lacks some. The sample contains 150,000 or so clones, just over 8% of which appear only once. The source material was central memory CD4+ T cells from blood. The receptors shown here come from a woman under 30 with type 1 diabetes. CDR3s include the opening cysteine and the closing phenylalanine or tryptophan. A D gene is named only where the DNA matches it firmly. Size values are once, few and many counts, or a class for expanded clones, and some rows have none.

j_call | d_call | clone_size | cdr3_length | v_call | cdr3_aa | cdr3_nt
TRBJ2-7 | TRBD1 | - | 14 | TRBV4-1 | CASSQVHTGVEQYF | TGCGCCAGCAGCCAAGTTCACACAGGGGTCGAGCAGTACTTC
TRBJ2-1 | TRBD2 | - | 16 | TRBV7-9 | CASSSATSGRVNEQFF | TGTGCCAGCAGCTCAGCGACTAGCGGGAGGGTCAATGAGCAGTTCTTC
TRBJ2-5 | - | - | 14 | TRBV27 | CASSPHTQQETQYF | TGTGCCAGCAGTCCTCACACACAACAAGAGACCCAGTACTTC
TRBJ2-7 | TRBD2 | - | 16 | TRBV5-1 | CASSLGDVAGMYEQYF | TGCGCCAGCAGCTTGGGGGATGTAGCGGGAATGTACGAGCAGTACTTC
TRBJ2-2 | - | - | 16 | TRBV7-8 | CASSSGGQSNTGELFF | TGTGCCAGCAGCTCAGGAGGACAGAGCAACACCGGGGAGCTGTTTTTT
TRBJ1-6 | TRBD1 | - | 15 | TRBV25-1 | CASKEDRGKNSPLHF | TGTGCCAGCAAAGAAGACAGGGGAAAGAATTCACCCCTCCACTTT
TRBJ2-3 | - | few | 11 | TRBV6-5 | CASSLTDTQYF | TGTGCCAGCAGTCTCACAGATACGCAGTATTTT
TRBJ2-3 | TRBD2 | few | 13 | TRBV5-1 | CASSLTSADTQYF | TGCGCCAGCAGCCTTACTAGCGCAGATACGCAGTATTTT
TRBJ2-1 | TRBD2 | few | 14 | TRBV5-1 | CASSLGTGGNEQFF | TGCGCCAGCAGCTTAGGGACGGGAGGCAATGAGCAGTTCTTC
TRBJ2-1 | TRBD2 | - | 14 | TRBV28 | CASGLATSYNEQFF | TGTGCCAGCGGACTAGCGACCTCCTACAATGAGCAGTTCTTC
TRBJ2-1 | TRBD2 | few | 15 | TRBV7-3 | CASSQGSSGRVGQFF | TGTGCCAGCAGCCAAGGATCTAGCGGGAGGGTGGGGCAGTTCTTC
TRBJ1-5 | - | - | 18 | TRBV7-9 | CASSWGFDAGRDNQPQHF | TGTGCCAGCAGCTGGGGGTTTGACGCCGGGAGAGACAATCAGCCCCAGCATTTT
TRBJ1-1 | - | - | 13 | TRBV25-1 | CASTGPLDTEAFF | TGTGCCAGTACTGGGCCCTTAGACACTGAAGCTTTCTTT
TRBJ2-7 | - | few | 12 | TRBV5-4 | CASSSGWREQYF | TGTGCCAGCAGCTCCGGGTGGCGCGAGCAGTACTTC
TRBJ2-1 | TRBD1 | few | 15 | TRBV25-1 | CASSELTGERNEQFF | TGTGCCAGCAGTGAATTGACAGGGGAGAGAAATGAGCAGTTCTTC
TRBJ2-1 | TRBD2 | - | 14 | TRBV28 | CASHSTSGYNEQFF | TGTGCCAGTCACTCGACTAGCGGGTACAATGAGCAGTTCTTC
TRBJ2-1 | - | - | 16 | TRBV15 | CATSRGTTRWYNEQFF | TGTGCCACCAGCAGAGGAACTACTAGATGGTACAATGAGCAGTTCTTC
TRBJ1-1 | - | few | 13 | TRBV7-8 | CASSYVGGTEAFF | TGTGCCAGCAGCTATGTGGGGGGGACTGAAGCTTTCTTT
TRBJ2-2 | TRBD2 | few | 13 | TRBV29-1 | CSVRRGGTGELFF | TGCAGCGTCCGACGGGGGGGGACCGGGGAGCTGTTTTTT
TRBJ2-7 | - | - | 15 | TRBV4-2 | CASSQESVRGGEQYF | TGTGCCAGCAGCCAAGAATCGGTGAGGGGGGGAGAGCAGTACTTC
TRBJ2-2 | TRBD1 | few | 14 | TRBV2 | CASRDRGGTGELFF | TGTGCCAGCAGGGACAGGGGGGGCACCGGGGAGCTGTTTTTT
TRBJ1-3 | - | few | 14 | TRBV27 | CASKRDRSGNTIYF | TGTGCCAGCAAGAGGGATCGGTCTGGAAACACCATATATTTT
TRBJ2-6 | TRBD2 | few | 17 | TRBV10-2 | CASSGGLAGVGANVLTF | TGCGCCAGCAGTGGGGGACTAGCGGGGGTTGGGGCCAACGTCCTGACTTTC
TRBJ2-2 | TRBD2 | - | 15 | TRBV10-3 | CAISDEGLASGELFF | TGTGCCATCAGTGATGAGGGACTAGCTTCCGGGGAGCTGTTTTTT
TRBJ2-1 | TRBD2 | few | 14 | TRBV30 | CAWSSTSGINEQFF | TGTGCCTGGAGTTCGACTAGCGGGATAAATGAGCAGTTCTTC
TRBJ2-7 | TRBD1 | few | 15 | TRBV13 | CASSLRTGRNYEQYF | TGTGCCAGCAGCTTACGGACAGGTCGGAACTACGAGCAGTACTTC
TRBJ1-1 | - | - | 14 | TRBV10-2 | CASSDGGLDREAFF | TGCGCCAGCAGTGACGGAGGCTTGGACAGAGAAGCTTTCTTT
TRBJ1-4 | - | few | 15 | TRBV18 | CASSPRGTVNEKLFF | TGTGCCAGCTCACCACGCGGGACGGTGAATGAAAAACTGTTTTTT
TRBJ1-1 | - | - | 14 | TRBV11-2 | CASSSPTGNLEAFF | TGTGCCAGCAGTTCCCCGACAGGAAACCTTGAAGCTTTCTTT
TRBJ2-3 | - | - | 13 | TRBV15 | CATSRSLTDTQYF | TGTGCCACCAGCAGATCCCTCACAGATACGCAGTATTTT
TRBJ2-3 | TRBD2 | few | 14 | TRBV25-1 | CASSPSGRADTQYF | TGTGCCAGCAGTCCTAGCGGGAGGGCAGATACGCAGTATTTT
TRBJ2-7 | TRBD2 | few | 16 | TRBV4-2 | CASSQDLSGRNYEQYF | TGTGCCAGCAGCCAAGATTTGAGCGGGAGAAACTACGAGCAGTACTTC
TRBJ1-2 | - | few | 13 | TRBV29-1 | CSVAVGGGYGYTF | TGCAGCGTTGCCGTCGGGGGGGGCTATGGCTACACCTTC
TRBJ2-2 | - | - | 14 | TRBV9 | CASSGRRGPGELFF | TGTGCCAGCAGCGGGCGGAGGGGCCCCGGGGAGCTGTTTTTT
TRBJ1-1 | TRBD1 | - | 16 | TRBV10-3 | CAISELVTGGSTEAFF | TGTGCCATCAGTGAGTTGGTTACAGGGGGGAGCACTGAAGCTTTCTTT
TRBJ1-2 | TRBD1 | few | 14 | TRBV7-2 | CASSLNRGLNGYTF | TGTGCCAGCAGCCTCAACAGGGGGCTGAATGGCTACACCTTC
TRBJ2-1 | - | - | 11 | TRBV29-1 | CSVGEYNEQFF | TGCAGCGTTGGTGAGTACAATGAGCAGTTCTTC
TRBJ2-7 | TRBD2 | many | 14 | TRBV7-6 | CASSLDGTTYEQYF | TGTGCCAGCAGCTTAGATGGGACTACTTACGAGCAGTACTTC
TRBJ2-3 | - | many | 16 | TRBV4-3 | CASSPIVGGGTDTQYF | TGCGCCAGCAGCCCTATTGTAGGTGGAGGCACAGATACGCAGTATTTT
TRBJ2-3 | - | - | 15 | TRBV5-1 | CASSLEAGRPDTQYF | TGCGCCAGCAGCTTGGAAGCGGGTAGACCAGATACGCAGTATTTT
TRBJ2-3 | TRBD2 | few | 15 | TRBV30 | CAWSVKTSGRVTQYF | TGTGCCTGGAGTGTAAAAACTAGCGGGAGGGTTACGCAGTATTTT
TRBJ1-5 | - | few | 15 | TRBV18 | CASSKAGAENQPQHF | TGTGCCAGCTCTAAGGCAGGGGCCGAGAATCAGCCCCAGCATTTT
TRBJ1-1 | - | few | 12 | TRBV30 | CAWRWGRFEAFF | TGTGCCTGGAGATGGGGGCGGTTTGAAGCTTTCTTT
TRBJ2-7 | - | - | 16 | TRBV11-1 | CASSRVVALSSYEQYF | TGTGCCAGCAGCCGGGTTGTAGCTCTATCCTCCTACGAGCAGTACTTC
TRBJ2-7 | TRBD1 | - | 15 | TRBV18 | CASSRKGQGATEQYF | TGTGCCAGCTCACGCAAGGGACAGGGGGCGACCGAGCAGTACTTC
TRBJ1-5 | - | - | 16 | TRBV28 | CASRKRRRYSNQPQHF | TGTGCCAGCAGAAAGCGGCGGCGCTATAGCAATCAGCCCCAGCATTTT
TRBJ2-2 | - | many | 16 | TRBV19 | CASSMEGFGNTGELFF | TGTGCCAGTAGTATGGAGGGTTTTGGGAACACCGGGGAGCTGTTTTTT
TRBJ1-2 | - | - | 14 | TRBV5-1 | CASSLGGSNYGYTF | TGCGCCAGCAGCTTGGGCGGATCTAACTATGGCTACACCTTC
TRBJ1-1 | - | few | 14 | TRBV7-2 | CASSLGQVNTEAFF | TGTGCCAGCAGCTTAGGACAGGTAAACACTGAAGCTTTCTTT
TRBJ2-7 | - | few | 14 | TRBV28 | CASSLFGGSYEQYF | TGTGCCAGCAGTTTATTCGGCGGATCCTACGAGCAGTACTTC
TRBJ2-3 | - | few | 13 | TRBV15 | CATRGGGTDTQYF | TGTGCCACCAGAGGGGGAGGCACAGATACGCAGTATTTT
TRBJ2-1 | - | few | 15 | TRBV7-2 | CASSLGLIGYNEQFF | TGTGCCAGCAGCTTAGGACTAATCGGCTACAATGAGCAGTTCTTC
TRBJ2-2 | - | - | 15 | TRBV5-1 | CASSFSRQDTGELFF | TGCGCCAGCAGCTTCTCCCGACAGGACACCGGGGAGCTGTTTTTT
TRBJ1-2 | TRBD1 | - | 15 | TRBV9 | CASSPPTGLGYGYTF | TGTGCCAGCAGCCCACCGACAGGGCTAGGCTATGGCTACACCTTC
TRBJ2-7 | TRBD1 | - | 13 | TRBV7-3 | CASSPDRGYEQYF | TGTGCCAGCAGCCCGGACAGGGGTTACGAGCAGTACTTC
TRBJ1-2 | TRBD1 | - | 12 | TRBV5-1 | CASSTGGAGYTF | TGCGCCAGCAGCACAGGGGGCGCGGGCTACACCTTC
TRBJ2-7 | TRBD1 | few | 13 | TRBV7-9 | CASSEQGVGEQYF | TGTGCCAGCAGCGAACAGGGGGTAGGAGAGCAGTACTTC
TRBJ1-1 | - | few | 15 | TRBV27 | CASSLYDRRNTEAFF | TGTGCCAGCAGTTTATACGACAGACGGAACACTGAAGCTTTCTTT
TRBJ2-5 | - | - | 14 | TRBV30 | CAWSVGTGQETQYF | TGTGCCTGGAGTGTTGGTACAGGGCAAGAGACCCAGTACTTC